This is a list of T cell receptor beta chains from one sample in a study of cytomegalovirus exposure and HLA in healthy donors. This table comes from immunoSEQ multiplex PCR, and its TCRdb copy is limited to in-frame clones, with some not included. The listing contains under 70,000 clones. Sequenced: PBMCs. These TCRs come from a woman aged 30 to 39 in good health and CMV-seropositive. Both conserved end residues are part of each CDR3. A D gene is named only where the DNA matches it firmly.

>TRBD2|TRBV30|TRBJ2-2
CAWSAWGGAGELFF
TGTGCCTGGAGTGCCTGGGGGGGAGCCGGGGAGCTGTTTTTT
>TRBD2|TRBV6-6|TRBJ2-1
CASSSGAYNEQFF
TGTGCCAGCAGTAGCGGGGCCTACAATGAGCAGTTCTTC
>-|TRBV6-6|TRBJ2-5
CASRNTQAGQETQYF
TGTGCCAGCAGAAATACTCAAGCGGGTCAAGAGACCCAGTACTTC
>TRBD1|TRBV9|TRBJ2-2
CASSGSQGQGSIGELFF
TGTGCCAGCAGCGGTTCTCAAGGACAGGGTTCGATCGGGGAGCTGTTTTTT
>TRBD2|TRBV11-3|TRBJ2-7
CASSPRGGGYEQYF
TGTGCCAGCAGCCCGCGGGGGGGTGGGTACGAGCAGTACTTC
>-|TRBV28|TRBJ1-1
CASSLGAAGTNTEAFF
TGTGCCAGCAGTTTAGGCGCTGCAGGGACTAACACTGAAGCTTTCTTT
>TRBD1|TRBV5-1|TRBJ1-2
CASSLLQGSSGYTF
TGCGCCAGCAGCTTGTTACAGGGGTCCTCTGGCTACACCTTC
>-|TRBV29-1|TRBJ2-2
CSVEQATGELFF
TGCAGCGTTGAACAAGCCACCGGGGAGCTGTTTTTT
>-|TRBV7-9|TRBJ1-6
CASTGKGGTNYNSPLHF
TGTGCCAGCACCGGCAAAGGAGGGACTAACTATAATTCACCCCTCCACTTT
>-|TRBV19|TRBJ2-1
CASSIASVSYNEQFF
TGTGCCAGTAGTATAGCGTCCGTCTCCTACAATGAGCAGTTCTTC
>-|TRBV13|TRBJ2-3
CASSLGRGTDTQYF
TGTGCCAGCAGCTTAGGTAGGGGTACAGATACGCAGTATTTT
>-|TRBV10-3|TRBJ1-2
CAISEQPAQGGYTF
TGTGCCATCAGTGAGCAGCCGGCCCAGGGGGGCTACACCTTC
>-|TRBV11-2|TRBJ2-3
CASSSGIAVLSDTQYF
TGTGCCAGCAGCTCCGGCATAGCGGTACTAAGTGATACGCAGTATTTT
>TRBD1|TRBV30|TRBJ1-1
CAWSVPSTGKNTEAFF
TGTGCCTGGAGTGTCCCCTCGACAGGGAAGAACACTGAAGCTTTCTTT
>TRBD2|TRBV19|TRBJ2-5
CASRTGGTQETQYF
TGTGCCAGTAGAACCGGGGGGACCCAAGAGACCCAGTACTTC
>TRBD2|TRBV6-5|TRBJ2-1
CASSYSTLAGGDEQFF
TGTGCCAGCAGTTACTCGACGTTAGCGGGGGGAGATGAGCAGTTCTTC
>TRBD1|TRBV11-3|TRBJ1-3
CASSPYSTGYTGNTIYF
TGTGCCAGCAGCCCCTATTCGACAGGGTATACTGGAAACACCATATATTTT
>-|TRBV30|TRBJ1-3
CAWSLSGSGNTIYF
TGTGCCTGGAGCCTATCGGGCTCTGGAAACACCATATATTTT
>-|TRBV18|TRBJ1-1
CASSPQDGGGTEAFF
TGTGCCAGCTCACCACAAGACGGGGGTGGCACTGAAGCTTTCTTT
>-|TRBV28|TRBJ1-1
CASSLTWNTEAFF
TGTGCCAGCAGTTTAACTTGGAACACTGAAGCTTTCTTT
>TRBD1|TRBV30|TRBJ1-2
CAWSVMGQGGVGYTF
TGTGCCTGGAGTGTAATGGGACAGGGTGGGGTTGGCTACACCTTC
>TRBD1|TRBV7-6|TRBJ1-6
CASSSGTVNSPLHF
TGTGCCAGCAGCTCCGGGACAGTTAATTCACCCCTCCACTTT
>TRBD1|TRBV5-6|TRBJ1-6
CASSGQTGTDSPLHF
TGTGCCAGCAGCGGGCAGACAGGGACCGATTCACCCCTCCACTTT
>TRBD2|TRBV7-2|TRBJ2-7
CASRRTSGGAYEQYF
TGTGCCAGCAGGCGGACTAGCGGGGGGGCCTACGAGCAGTACTTC
>TRBD1|TRBV30|TRBJ1-4
CAWRAGGEKLFF
TGTGCCTGGAGGGCAGGGGGTGAAAAACTGTTTTTT
>TRBD2|TRBV30|TRBJ2-2
CAWARGAGVLTGELFF
TGTGCCTGGGCGCGGGGGGCGGGAGTTCTCACCGGGGAGCTGTTTTTT
>-|TRBV5-5|TRBJ1-5
CASSPWTGGNQPQHF
TGTGCCAGCAGCCCTTGGACGGGGGGCAATCAGCCCCAGCATTTT
>TRBD2|TRBV6-1|TRBJ2-7
CASSASGDPYEQYF
TGTGCCAGCAGTGCGAGCGGGGATCCCTACGAGCAGTACTTC
>TRBD1|TRBV28|TRBJ1-2
CASSSSSGQGYGYTF
TGTGCCAGCAGTTCTTCCTCCGGACAGGGTTATGGCTACACCTTC
>TRBD2|TRBV5-4|TRBJ2-1
CASSLKRGLVVEQFF
TGTGCCAGCAGCTTAAAGCGGGGGCTGGTAGTTGAGCAGTTCTTC
>-|TRBV18|TRBJ2-5
CASSLQLQETQYF
TGTGCCAGCTCACTTCAACTCCAAGAGACCCAGTACTTC
>-|TRBV6-5|TRBJ2-1
CASSSPRVSINEQFF
TGTGCCAGCAGTTCCCCGCGGGTTAGCATTAATGAGCAGTTCTTC
>TRBD2|TRBV5-4|TRBJ2-7
CASSFSGGLGYEQYF
TGTGCCAGCAGCTTTAGCGGGGGCCTGGGTTACGAGCAGTACTTC
>TRBD1|TRBV10-3|TRBJ1-1
CAIKGQGLDTEAFF
TGTGCCATCAAGGGACAGGGCCTGGACACTGAAGCTTTCTTT
>TRBD2|TRBV6-4|TRBJ2-3
CASSDSSGGTDTQYF
TGTGCCAGCAGTGACTCTAGCGGGGGCACAGATACGCAGTATTTT
>TRBD1|TRBV29-1|TRBJ1-1
CSVEVGGASEAFF
TGCAGCGTTGAAGTAGGGGGCGCCTCTGAAGCTTTCTTT
>TRBD1|TRBV10-3|TRBJ1-6
CATADRDRNSPLHF
TGTGCCACCGCGGACAGGGACCGGAATTCACCCCTCCACTTT